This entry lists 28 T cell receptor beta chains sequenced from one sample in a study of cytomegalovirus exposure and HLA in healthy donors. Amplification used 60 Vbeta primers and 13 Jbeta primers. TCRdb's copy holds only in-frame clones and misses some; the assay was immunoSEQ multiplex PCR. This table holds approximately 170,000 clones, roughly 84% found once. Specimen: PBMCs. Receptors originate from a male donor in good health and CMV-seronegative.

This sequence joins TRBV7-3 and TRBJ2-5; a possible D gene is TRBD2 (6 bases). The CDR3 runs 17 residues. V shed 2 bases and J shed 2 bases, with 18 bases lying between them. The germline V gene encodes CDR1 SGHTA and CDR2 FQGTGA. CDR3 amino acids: CASSLGGVPGGQETQYF. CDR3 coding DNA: TGTGCCAGCAGCTTAGGAGGGGTCCCCGGGGGTCAAGAGACCCAGTACTTC.

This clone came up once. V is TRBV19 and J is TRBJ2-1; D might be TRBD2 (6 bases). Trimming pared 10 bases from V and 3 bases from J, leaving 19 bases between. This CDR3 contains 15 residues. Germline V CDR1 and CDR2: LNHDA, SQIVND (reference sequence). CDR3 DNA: TGTGCCACTTCTTATAGCGGTCTCAACTACAATGAGCAGTTCTTC. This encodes CATSYSGLNYNEQFF.

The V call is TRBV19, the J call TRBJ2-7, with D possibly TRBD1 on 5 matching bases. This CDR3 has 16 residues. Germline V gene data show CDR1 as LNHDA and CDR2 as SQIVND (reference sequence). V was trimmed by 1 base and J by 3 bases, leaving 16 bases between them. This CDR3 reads CASSIGSQGSIYEQYF. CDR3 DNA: TGTGCCAGTAGTATAGGATCCCAGGGATCGATCTACGAGCAGTACTTC.

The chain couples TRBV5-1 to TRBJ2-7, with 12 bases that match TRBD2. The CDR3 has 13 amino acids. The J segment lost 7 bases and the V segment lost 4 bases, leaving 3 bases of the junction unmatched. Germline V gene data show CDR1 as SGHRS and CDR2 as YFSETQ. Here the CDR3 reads CASSTGLAGEQYF. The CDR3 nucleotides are TGCGCCAGCAGCACCGGACTAGCGGGGGAGCAGTACTTC. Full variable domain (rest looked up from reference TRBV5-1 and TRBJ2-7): KAGVTQTPRYLIKTRGQQVTLSCSPISGHRSVSWYQQTPGQGLQFLFEYFSETQRNKGNFPGRFSGRQFSNSRSEMNVSTLELGDSALYLCASSTGLAGEQYFGPGTRLTVT.

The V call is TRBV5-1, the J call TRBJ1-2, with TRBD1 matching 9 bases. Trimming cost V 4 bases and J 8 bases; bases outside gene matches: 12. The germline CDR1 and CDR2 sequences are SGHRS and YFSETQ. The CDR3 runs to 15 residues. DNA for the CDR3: TGCGCCAGCAGCCCCGTGGGGCGGACAGGGGAAGGCTACACCTTC. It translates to CASSPVGRTGEGYTF.

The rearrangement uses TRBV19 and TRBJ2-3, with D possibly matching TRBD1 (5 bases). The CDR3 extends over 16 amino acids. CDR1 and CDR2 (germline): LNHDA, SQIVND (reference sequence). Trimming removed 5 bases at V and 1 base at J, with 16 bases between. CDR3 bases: TGTGCCAGTAGTTCTGGGCTTGGGGCCGGCACAGATACGCAGTATTTT. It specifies CASSSGLGAGTDTQYF. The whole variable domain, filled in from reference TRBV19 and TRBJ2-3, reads DGGITQSPKYLFRKEGQNVTLSCEQNLNHDAMYWYRQDPGQGLRLIYYSQIVNDFQKGDIAEGYSVSREKKESFPLTVTSAQKNPTAFYLCASSSGLGAGTDTQYFGPGTRLTVL.

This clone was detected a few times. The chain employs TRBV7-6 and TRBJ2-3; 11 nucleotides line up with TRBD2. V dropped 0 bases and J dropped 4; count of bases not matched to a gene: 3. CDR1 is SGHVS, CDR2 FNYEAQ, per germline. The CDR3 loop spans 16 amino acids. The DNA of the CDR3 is TGTGCCAGCAGCTTAGCGACTAGCGGGATCCCAGATACGCAGTATTTT. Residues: CASSLATSGIPDTQYF.

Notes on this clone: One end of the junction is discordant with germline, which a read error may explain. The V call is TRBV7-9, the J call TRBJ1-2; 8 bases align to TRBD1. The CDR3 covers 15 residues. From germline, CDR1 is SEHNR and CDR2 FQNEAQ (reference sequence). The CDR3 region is CSSSLQGVVGYGYTF. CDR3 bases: TGTTCCAGCAGCTTACAGGGGGTTGTTGGCTATGGCTACACCTTC.

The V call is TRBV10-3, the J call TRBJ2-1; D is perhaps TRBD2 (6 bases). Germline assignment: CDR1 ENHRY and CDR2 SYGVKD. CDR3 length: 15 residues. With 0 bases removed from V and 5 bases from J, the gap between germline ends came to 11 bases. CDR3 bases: TGTGCCATCAGTGAGTCGGGCGGAGGGAACAATGAGCAGTTCTTC. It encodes CAISESGGGNNEQFF.

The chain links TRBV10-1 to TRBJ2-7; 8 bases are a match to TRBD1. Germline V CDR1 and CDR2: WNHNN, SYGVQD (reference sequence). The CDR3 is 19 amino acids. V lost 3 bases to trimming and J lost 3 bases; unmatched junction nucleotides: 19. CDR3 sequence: CASSEVYGVGDRCNYEQYF. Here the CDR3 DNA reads TGCGCCAGCAGTGAAGTTTACGGGGTGGGGGACAGGTGTAACTACGAGCAGTACTTC.

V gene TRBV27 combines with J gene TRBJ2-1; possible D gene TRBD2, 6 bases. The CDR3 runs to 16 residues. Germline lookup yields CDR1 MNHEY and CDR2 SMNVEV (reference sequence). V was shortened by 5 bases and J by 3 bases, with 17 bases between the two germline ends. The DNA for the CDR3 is TGTGCCAGCAGTCCAACCGGGGGAGTTCGCTACAATGAGCAGTTCTTC. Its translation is CASSPTGGVRYNEQFF.

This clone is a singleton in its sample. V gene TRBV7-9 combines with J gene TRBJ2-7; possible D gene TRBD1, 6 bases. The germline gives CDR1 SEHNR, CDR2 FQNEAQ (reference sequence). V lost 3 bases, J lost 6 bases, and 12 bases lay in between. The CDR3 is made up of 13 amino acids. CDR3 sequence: CASSLKTGTEQYF. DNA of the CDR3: TGTGCCAGCAGCTTGAAGACAGGAACCGAGCAGTACTTC.

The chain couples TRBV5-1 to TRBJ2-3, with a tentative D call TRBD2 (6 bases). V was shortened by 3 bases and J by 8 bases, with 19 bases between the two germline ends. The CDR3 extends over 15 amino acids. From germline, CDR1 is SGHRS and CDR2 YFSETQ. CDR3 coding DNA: TGCGCCAGCAGCTCTGACTCAAAGCGGGTGGGTACGCAGTATTTT. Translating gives CASSSDSKRVGTQYF.

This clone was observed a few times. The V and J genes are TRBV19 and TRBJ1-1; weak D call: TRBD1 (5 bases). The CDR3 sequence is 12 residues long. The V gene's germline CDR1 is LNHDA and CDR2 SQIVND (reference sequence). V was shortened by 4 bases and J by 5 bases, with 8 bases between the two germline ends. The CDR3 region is CASSNGGTEAFF. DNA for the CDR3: TGTGCCAGTAGTAACGGGGGGACTGAAGCTTTCTTT.

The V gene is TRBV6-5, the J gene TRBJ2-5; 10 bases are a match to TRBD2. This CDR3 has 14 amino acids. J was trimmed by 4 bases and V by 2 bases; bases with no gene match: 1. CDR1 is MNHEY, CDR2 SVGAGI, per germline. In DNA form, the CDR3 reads TGTGCCAGCAGTTACAGCGGGAGGGCAGAGACCCAGTACTTC. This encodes CASSYSGRAETQYF.

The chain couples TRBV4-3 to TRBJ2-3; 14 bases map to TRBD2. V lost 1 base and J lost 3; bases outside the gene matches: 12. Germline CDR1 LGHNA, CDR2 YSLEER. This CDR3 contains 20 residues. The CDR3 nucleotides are TGCGCCAGCAGCCAAGGGCCCGGGACTAGCGGGAGAGCGGAAACAGATACGCAGTATTTT. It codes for CASSQGPGTSGRAETDTQYF.

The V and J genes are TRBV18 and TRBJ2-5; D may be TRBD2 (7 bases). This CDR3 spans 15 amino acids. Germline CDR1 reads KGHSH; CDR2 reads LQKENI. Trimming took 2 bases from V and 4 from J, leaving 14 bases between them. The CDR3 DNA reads TGTGCCAGCTCACCAGAGGGGGGGTTCTCAGAGACCCAGTACTTC. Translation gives CASSPEGGFSETQYF.

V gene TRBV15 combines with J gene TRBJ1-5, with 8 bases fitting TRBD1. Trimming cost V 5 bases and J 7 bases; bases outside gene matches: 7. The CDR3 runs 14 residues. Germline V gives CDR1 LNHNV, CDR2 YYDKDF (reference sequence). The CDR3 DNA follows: TGTGCCACCAGCTCCGGACAGGGCAGACAGCCCCAGCATTTT. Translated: CATSSGQGRQPQHF.

The CDR3: CASSQYGGSGLHYNEQFF. As DNA, the CDR3 is TGTGCCAGCAGTCAATACGGGGGTAGCGGGCTCCACTACAATGAGCAGTTCTTC. The rearrangement links TRBV7-9 to TRBJ2-1; TRBD2 agrees at 7 bases. Unmatched junction bases numbered 17, after V lost 6 bases and J lost 3 bases. Looked up from germline, CDR1 is SEHNR and CDR2 is FQNEAQ (reference sequence). This CDR3 has 18 amino acids.

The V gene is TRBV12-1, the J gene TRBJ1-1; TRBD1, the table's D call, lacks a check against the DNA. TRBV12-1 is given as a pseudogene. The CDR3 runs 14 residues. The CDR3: CASSAGQGNTEAFF. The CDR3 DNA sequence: TGTGCCAGCAGCGCAGGACAGGGGAACACTGAAGCTTTCTTT.

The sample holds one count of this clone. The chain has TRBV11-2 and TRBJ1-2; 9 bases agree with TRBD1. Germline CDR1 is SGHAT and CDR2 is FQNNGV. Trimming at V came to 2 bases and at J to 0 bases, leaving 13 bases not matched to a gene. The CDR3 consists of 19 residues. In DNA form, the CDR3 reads TGTGCCAGCAGCTTAAGTTCTCCGGGACAGGGTATGACTAACTATGGCTACACCTTC. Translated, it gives CASSLSSPGQGMTNYGYTF.

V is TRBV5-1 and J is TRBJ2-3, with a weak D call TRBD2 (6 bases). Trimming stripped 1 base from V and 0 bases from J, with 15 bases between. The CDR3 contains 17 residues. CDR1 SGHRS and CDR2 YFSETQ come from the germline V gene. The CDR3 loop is CASSLFSSATSTDTQYF. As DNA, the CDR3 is TGCGCCAGCAGCTTGTTTTCTAGCGCAACTAGCACAGATACGCAGTATTTT.

The CDR3, as DNA: TGTGCCAGCAGCTTAGCGCTCGCAGGGGTGGGCGAGCAGTACTTC. It encodes CASSLALAGVGEQYF. The gene calls are TRBV7-9 and TRBJ2-7; TRBD1 might be the D (6 bases). With 0 bases removed from V and 6 bases from J, the gap between germline ends came to 15 bases. CDR1 SEHNR and CDR2 FQNEAQ come from the germline V gene (reference sequence). There are 15 residues in the CDR3.

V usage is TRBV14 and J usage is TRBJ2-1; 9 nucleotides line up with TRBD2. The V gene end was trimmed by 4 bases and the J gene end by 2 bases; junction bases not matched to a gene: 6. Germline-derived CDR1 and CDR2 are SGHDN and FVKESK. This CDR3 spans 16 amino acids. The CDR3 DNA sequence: TGTGCCAGCAGCCCGACTAGCGGTTTGGCCTACAATGAGCAGTTCTTC. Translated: CASSPTSGLAYNEQFF. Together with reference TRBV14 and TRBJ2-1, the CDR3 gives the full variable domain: EAGVTQFPSHSVIEKGQTVTLRCDPISGHDNLYWYRRVMGKEIKFLLHFVKESKQDESGMPNNRFLAERTGGTYSTLKVQPAELEDSGVYFCASSPTSGLAYNEQFFGPGTRLTVL.

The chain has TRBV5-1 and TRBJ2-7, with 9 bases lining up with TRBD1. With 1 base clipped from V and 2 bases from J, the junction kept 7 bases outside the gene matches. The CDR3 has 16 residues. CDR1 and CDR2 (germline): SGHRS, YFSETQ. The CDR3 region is CASSLQSGTGTYEQYF. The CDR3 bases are TGCGCCAGCAGCTTGCAGTCAGGGACAGGGACCTACGAGCAGTACTTC.

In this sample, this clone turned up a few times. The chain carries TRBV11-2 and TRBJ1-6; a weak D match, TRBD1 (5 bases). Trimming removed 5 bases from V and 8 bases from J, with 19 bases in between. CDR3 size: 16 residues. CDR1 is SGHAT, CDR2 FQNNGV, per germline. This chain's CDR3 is CASSPLLAGYDSPLHF. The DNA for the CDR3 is TGTGCCAGCAGCCCCCTTCTGGCAGGGTATGATTCACCCCTCCACTTT.

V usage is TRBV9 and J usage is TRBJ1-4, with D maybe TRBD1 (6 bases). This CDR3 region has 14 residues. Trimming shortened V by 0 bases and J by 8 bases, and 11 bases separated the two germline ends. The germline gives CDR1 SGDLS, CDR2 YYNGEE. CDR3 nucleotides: TGTGCCAGCAGCGTAGCCCCTGACAGGGAAAAACTGTTTTTT. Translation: CASSVAPDREKLFF.

CDR3 DNA sequence: TGCGCCAGCAGCCAAGGCCAGTACAATGAGCAGTTCTTC. It is translated as CASSQGQYNEQFF. The chain uses TRBV4-3 and TRBJ2-1; D gene uncertain. Germline CDR1 is LGHNA and CDR2 is YSLEER. This CDR3 region has 13 residues. The V and J ends lost 1 base and 4 bases respectively, with 5 bases between them.